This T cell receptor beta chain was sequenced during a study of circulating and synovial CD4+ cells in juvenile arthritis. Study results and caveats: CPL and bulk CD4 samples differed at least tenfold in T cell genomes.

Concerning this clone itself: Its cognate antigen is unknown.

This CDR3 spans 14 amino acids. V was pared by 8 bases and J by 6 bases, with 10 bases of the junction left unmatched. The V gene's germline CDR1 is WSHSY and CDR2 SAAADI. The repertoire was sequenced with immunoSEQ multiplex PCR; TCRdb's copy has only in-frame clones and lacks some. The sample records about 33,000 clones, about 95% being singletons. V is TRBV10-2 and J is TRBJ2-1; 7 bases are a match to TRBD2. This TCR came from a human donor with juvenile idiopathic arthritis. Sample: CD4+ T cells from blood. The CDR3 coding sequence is TGCGCCAGCCTCCGGGACTACCTCGGCAATGAGCAGTTCTTC. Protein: CASLRDYLGNEQFF.